The present TCR beta chain was sequenced within a study of T cells in tuberculosis. About the research overall: A South African cohort included IGRA-negative adolescents, latently infected IGRA-positive adolescents and adults with active tuberculosis.

This clone was seen only once. With 4 bases removed from V and 1 base from J, the gap between germline ends came to 11 bases. The CDR3 has 14 amino acids. Germline CDR1 and CDR2: SGHDT and YYEEEE. On average approximately 100,000 T cells per donor were immunosequenced. Profiling relied on immunoSEQ multiplex PCR, and the TCRdb table lists in-frame clones only, not all of them. The sample holds under 45,000 clones; around 96% are singletons and the top ten take roughly 3.6%. The sequence came from a donor aged 10-29 years with latent tuberculosis or without tuberculosis infection. This chain joins TRBV5-6 and TRBJ1-1, with D possibly TRBD1 on 5 matching bases. The sample consisted of PBMCs. The CDR3 DNA is TGTGCCAGCAGCCCGCCGGGGGAGAACACTGAAGCTTTCTTT. It yields the protein CASSPPGENTEAFF.